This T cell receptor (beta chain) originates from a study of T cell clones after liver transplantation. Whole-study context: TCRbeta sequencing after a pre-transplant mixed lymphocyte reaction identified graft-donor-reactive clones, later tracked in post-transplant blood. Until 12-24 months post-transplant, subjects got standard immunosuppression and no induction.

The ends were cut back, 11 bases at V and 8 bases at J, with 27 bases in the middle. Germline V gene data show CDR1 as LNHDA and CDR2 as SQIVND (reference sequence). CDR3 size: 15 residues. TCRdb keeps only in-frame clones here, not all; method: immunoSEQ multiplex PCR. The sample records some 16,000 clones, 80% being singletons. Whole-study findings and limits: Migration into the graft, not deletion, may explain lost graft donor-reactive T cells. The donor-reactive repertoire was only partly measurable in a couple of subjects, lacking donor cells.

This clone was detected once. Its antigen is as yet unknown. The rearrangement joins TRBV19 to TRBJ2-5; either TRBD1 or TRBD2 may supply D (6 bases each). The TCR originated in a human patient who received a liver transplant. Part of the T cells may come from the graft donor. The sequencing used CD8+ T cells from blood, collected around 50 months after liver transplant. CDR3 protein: CAPPGRGGGPETQYF. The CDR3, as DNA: TGTGCCCCTCCCGGCAGGGGCGGAGGGCCAGAAACCCAGTACTTC.